This paragraph covers one TCR beta chain sequence. The sample comes from a study of blood T cell repertoires in COVID-19. Study-wide context: Samples came from the United States, Italy and Spain, spanning acute and convalescent COVID-19.

The protocol was immunoSEQ multiplex PCR, while the TCRdb copy is restricted to in-frame clones and leaves out a portion. The sample shows about 280,000 clones, around nine tenths of them seen only once. The CDR3 has 16 amino acids. Trimming removed 5 bases from V and 2 bases from J, with 16 bases in between. Germline V gene sequence: CDR1 MDHEN, CDR2 SYDVKM. This TCR derives from a man in his forties with active or convalescent COVID-19. Material: peripheral blood. This rearrangement joins TRBV28 to TRBJ1-3; a weak D match, TRBD1 (6 bases). Here the CDR3 reads CASSPGAAGAGNTIYF. The CDR3 DNA reads TGTGCCAGCAGTCCCGGTGCGGCAGGGGCTGGAAACACCATATATTTT. The full variable domain, its missing parts supplied by reference TRBV28 and TRBJ1-3, is DVKVTQSSRYLVKRTGEKVFLECVQDMDHENMFWYRQDPGLGLRLIYFSYDVKMKEKGDIPEGYSVSREKKERFSLILESASTNQTSMYLCASSPGAAGAGNTIYFGEGSWLTVV.